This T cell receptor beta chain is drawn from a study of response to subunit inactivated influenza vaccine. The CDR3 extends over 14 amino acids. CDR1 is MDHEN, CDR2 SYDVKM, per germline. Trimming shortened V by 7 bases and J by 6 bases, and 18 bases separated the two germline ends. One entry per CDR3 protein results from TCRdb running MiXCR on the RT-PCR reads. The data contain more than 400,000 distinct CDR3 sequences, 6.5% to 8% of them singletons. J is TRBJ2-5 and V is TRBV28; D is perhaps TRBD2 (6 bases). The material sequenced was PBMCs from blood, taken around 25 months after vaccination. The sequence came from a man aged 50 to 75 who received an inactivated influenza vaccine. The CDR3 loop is CASTLGGSIKTQYF. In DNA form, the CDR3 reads TGTGCCAGCACTCTTGGGGGGAGTATAAAGACCCAGTACTTC.